What follows are 2 T cell receptor beta chains derived from one specimen sequenced in a study of blood T cell repertoires in COVID-19. Produced via immunoSEQ multiplex PCR; TCRdb's table is partial and in-frame only. Found here are approximately 300,000 clones, about 89% of them singletons; the top ten hold around 0.84%. Sequencing was carried out using peripheral blood. The receptors derive from a man aged 30 to 39 with acute or convalescent COVID-19.

V gene TRBV9 combines with J gene TRBJ1-5; possibly TRBD1 for D (5 bases). V lost 3 bases to trimming and J lost 3 bases, with 10 bases between them. From germline, CDR1 is SGDLS and CDR2 YYNGEE. The CDR3 is made up of 14 amino acids. The CDR3 loop reads CASSAGGDNQPQHF. As DNA, the CDR3 is TGTGCCAGCAGCGCGGGGGGTGACAATCAGCCCCAGCATTTT.

This rearrangement joins TRBV9 to TRBJ2-1, with 10 nucleotides matching TRBD2. Per germline, CDR1 SGDLS and CDR2 YYNGEE. This CDR3 is built from 16 residues. The J segment lost 9 bases and the V segment lost 2 bases, leaving 11 bases of the junction unmatched. The CDR3 coding sequence is TGTGCCAGCAGCGTTAGCGGGAGGTCTCGTGGCAGTGAGCAGTTCTTC. Translating it yields CASSVSGRSRGSEQFF.